This T cell receptor (beta chain) was sequenced for a study of Ad26.COV2.S vaccination and SARS-CoV-2 variants. Assay: immunoSEQ multiplex PCR; the TCRdb copy retains only in-frame clones and omits some. The sample lists 430,000 or so clones; approximately 92% were seen once. The CDR3 has 15 amino acids. Germline values: CDR1 SGHTA, CDR2 FQGTGA. The V gene lost 2 bases and the J gene lost 3 bases, with 11 bases spanning the gap. Treatment meaning: over 15 received Ad26.COV2.S at low or high dose, single or two shots; about 5 received placebo; per-sample allocation not given. Day 63 following the first vaccine or placebo injection was when the samples were taken.

The source of this sequence is a person between 18 and 60 years old who received the Ad26.COV2.S COVID-19 vaccine or a placebo. The chain uses TRBV7-3 and TRBJ2-1; D gene uncertain. Sequenced material: peripheral blood, taken in a trial of Ad26.COV2.S vaccine versus placebo. The CDR3 DNA reads TGTGCCAGCAGCTTATTGGGCGGCGACTACAATGAGCAGTTCTTC. Its protein product is CASSLLGGDYNEQFF.